This T cell receptor beta chain was captured by sequencing in a study of beta chain features in type 1 diabetes. Naive, central memory, regulatory and stem cell-like memory cells within the CD4+ compartment were sorted using CD45RO/CCR7/CD25/CD127/CD95/CD27. Study-level findings and limits: Among type 1 diabetes patients, VDJ junctions had fewer insertions and more deletions. Patients' naive, central memory and regulatory TCRB repertoires appeared more alike than those of healthy donors.

The CDR3 length is 14 residues. Between the trimmed V and J ends, which lost 7 bases and 5 bases, there was a span of 17 bases. Per germline, CDR1 SGHTA and CDR2 FQGNSA. As regards this clone: Its matching antigen is unknown.

Every isolated RNA sample was fully reverse transcribed, so sequencing captured expressed TCRB transcripts. The data were produced by immunoSEQ multiplex PCR, yet TCRdb's version contains in-frame clones alone and is incomplete. This sample yields roughly 300,000 clones, of which approximately 14% are seen a single time; approximately 6.7% belongs to the top ten. The sample was central memory CD4+ T cells from blood. This receptor was identified in a man aged 25 to 45 in good health. The chain carries TRBV7-2 and TRBJ1-1; D perhaps matches TRBD1 (5 bases). This CDR3 reads CASNPPGRWTEAFF. The CDR3, as DNA: TGTGCCAGCAACCCGCCGGGGCGATGGACTGAAGCTTTCTTT. The entire variable domain, with the rest obtained from reference TRBV7-2 and TRBJ1-1, is as follows: GAGVSQSPSNKVTEKGKDVELRCDPISGHTALYWYRQSLGQGLEFLIYFQGNSAPDKSGLPSDRFSAERTGGSVSTLTIQRTQQEDSAVYLCASNPPGRWTEAFFGQGTRLTVV.